This is a list of T cell receptor beta chains from one sample in a study of beta chain features in type 1 diabetes. Some clones are missing from TCRdb's copy, which holds only in-frame ones; the method was immunoSEQ multiplex PCR. Of roughly 150,000 clones detected, approximately 8% appear once; the ten largest clones hold roughly 0.5%. Sequenced material: central memory CD4+ T cells from blood. All receptors derive from a man aged 18 to 29 with type 1 diabetes. The CDR3 runs from the conserved cysteine through the conserved F or W. A D gene is named only where the DNA matches it firmly. Rows give clone size only sometimes, using once, few, many, or a class for an expanded clone.

>TRBD1|few|TRBJ1-6|TRBV9
TGTGCCAGCAGCCCCAGGACAGGATATAATTCACCCCTCCACTTT
CASSPRTGYNSPLHF
>NA|NA|TRBJ1-1|TRBV6-6
TGTGCCAGCAGTGTCGGGACTGCTACTGAAGCTTTCTTT
CASSVGTATEAFF
>NA|few|TRBJ2-1|TRBV18
TGTGCCAGCTCACCACCCCAGGGTACGGATGAGCAGTTCTTC
CASSPPQGTDEQFF
>NA|NA|TRBJ2-1|TRBV7-2
TGTGCCAGCAGGTCCGGGTCGTCACGTTACAATGAGCAGTTCTTC
CASRSGSSRYNEQFF
>NA|NA|TRBJ1-2|TRBV29-1
TGCAGCGTTGAAGGCAGGGGCCTAAACTATGGCTACACCTTC
CSVEGRGLNYGYTF
>NA|few|TRBJ1-1|TRBV7-9
TGTGCCAGCAGCTTAGAGGGCGGGGGATCAGTTGGAGCTTTCTTT
CASSLEGGGSVGAFF
>NA|few|TRBJ2-5|TRBV28
TGTGCCAGCAGTAACAGTATGGGAGAGACCCAGTACTTC
CASSNSMGETQYF
>NA|NA|TRBJ1-1|TRBV28
TGTGCCGGCCCCGGGACACTGGGCACTGAAGCTTTCTTT
CAGPGTLGTEAFF
>TRBD2|many|TRBJ2-1|TRBV9
TGTGCCAGCAGCCTAGGGGCGGGAGACAATGAGCAGTTCTTC
CASSLGAGDNEQFF
>TRBD1|few|TRBJ2-5|TRBV18
TGTGCCAGCTCGCGCACAGGGGGCGGAGAGACCCAGTACTTC
CASSRTGGGETQYF
>NA|few|TRBJ1-2|TRBV21-1
TGTGCCAGCAGCTCACAAGGCTACACCTTC
CASSSQGYTF
>TRBD1|NA|TRBJ2-1|TRBV4-3
TGCGCCAGCAGCCAGGGGGGGGGACAGGGGTACTACAATGAGCAGTTCTTC
CASSQGGGQGYYNEQFF
>NA|few|TRBJ1-6|TRBV7-2
TGTGCCAGCAAGACAGCCATTAATTCACCCCTCCACTTT
CASKTAINSPLHF
>TRBD1|few|TRBJ1-2|TRBV9
TGTGCCAGCAGCATGGACAGGGGAAAGGGAGGCTACACCTTC
CASSMDRGKGGYTF
>NA|few|TRBJ2-5|TRBV25-1
TGTGCCAGCCGACCCCAAGGGGTGGGGGAGACCCAGTACTTC
CASRPQGVGETQYF